This T cell receptor (beta chain) was recorded in a study of cytomegalovirus exposure and HLA in healthy donors. Regarding the study as a whole: HLA allele associations emerged for fewer than 20,000 TCR beta sequences in a later analysis, at 0.05 false discovery rate. Cytomegalovirus status, reportedly, was diagnosed with high specificity and sensitivity by the classifier. A missense DCLRE1C variant was associated with V- and J-gene trimming of TCR beta chains in a later analysis, and an independent cohort replicated the association. Only CMV serostatus was available as immune exposure information.

The PCR ran on 60 Vbeta and 13 Jbeta primers. TCRdb's copy holds only in-frame clones and misses some; the assay was immunoSEQ multiplex PCR. Of some 91,000 clones in the sample, around 80% are singletons; the top ten hold more than 0.6%. A remark on this clone: The antigen remains unidentified.

This TCR derives from a woman between 55 and 75 years old in good health and CMV-seronegative. Sequencing used PBMCs.

CDR3 sequence (DNA): TGCGCCAGCAGCGTTGACAGGTTGAACACTGAAGCTTTCTTT. The encoded protein is CASSVDRLNTEAFF. The chain employs TRBV5-1 and TRBJ1-1; D perhaps matches TRBD1 (6 bases). Trimming left V 4 bases short and J 0 bases short, with 10 bases between. Germline CDR1 is SGHRS and CDR2 is YFSETQ. This CDR3 region has 14 residues.